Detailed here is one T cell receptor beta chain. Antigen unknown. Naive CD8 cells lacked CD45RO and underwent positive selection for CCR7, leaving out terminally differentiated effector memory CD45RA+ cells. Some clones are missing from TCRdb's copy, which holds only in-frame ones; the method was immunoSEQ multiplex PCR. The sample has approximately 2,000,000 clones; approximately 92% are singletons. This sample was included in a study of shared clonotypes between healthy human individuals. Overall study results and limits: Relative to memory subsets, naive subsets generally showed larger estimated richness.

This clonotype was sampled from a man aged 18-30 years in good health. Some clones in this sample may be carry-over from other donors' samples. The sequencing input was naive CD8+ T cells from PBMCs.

CDR3 sequence: CASRSSGRADTQYF. The CDR3 DNA follows: TGTGCCAGCAGGAGTAGCGGGAGGGCAGATACGCAGTATTTT. J is TRBJ2-3 and V is TRBV27, with 11 bases matching TRBD2. This CDR3 spans 14 amino acids. V was clipped by 6 bases and J by 4 bases; unmatched bases: 3. CDR1 and CDR2 (germline): MNHEY, SMNVEV (reference sequence).